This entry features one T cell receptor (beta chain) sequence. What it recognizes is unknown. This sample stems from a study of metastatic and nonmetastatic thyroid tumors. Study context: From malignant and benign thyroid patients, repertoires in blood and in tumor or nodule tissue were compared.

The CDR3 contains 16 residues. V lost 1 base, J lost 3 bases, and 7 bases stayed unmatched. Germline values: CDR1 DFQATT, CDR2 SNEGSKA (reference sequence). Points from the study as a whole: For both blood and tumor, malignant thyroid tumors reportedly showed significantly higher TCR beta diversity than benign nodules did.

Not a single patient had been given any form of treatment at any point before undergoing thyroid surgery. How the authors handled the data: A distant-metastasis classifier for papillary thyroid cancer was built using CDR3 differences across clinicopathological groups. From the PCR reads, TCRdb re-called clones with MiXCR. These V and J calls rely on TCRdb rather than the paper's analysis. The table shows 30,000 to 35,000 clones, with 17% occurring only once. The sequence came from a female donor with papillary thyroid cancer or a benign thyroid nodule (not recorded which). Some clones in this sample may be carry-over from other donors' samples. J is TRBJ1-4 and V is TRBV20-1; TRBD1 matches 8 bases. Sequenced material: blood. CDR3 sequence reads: CSARGSGGASNEKLFF. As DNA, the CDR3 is TGCAGTGCTAGAGGCTCAGGGGGCGCTTCTAATGAAAAACTGTTTTTT.